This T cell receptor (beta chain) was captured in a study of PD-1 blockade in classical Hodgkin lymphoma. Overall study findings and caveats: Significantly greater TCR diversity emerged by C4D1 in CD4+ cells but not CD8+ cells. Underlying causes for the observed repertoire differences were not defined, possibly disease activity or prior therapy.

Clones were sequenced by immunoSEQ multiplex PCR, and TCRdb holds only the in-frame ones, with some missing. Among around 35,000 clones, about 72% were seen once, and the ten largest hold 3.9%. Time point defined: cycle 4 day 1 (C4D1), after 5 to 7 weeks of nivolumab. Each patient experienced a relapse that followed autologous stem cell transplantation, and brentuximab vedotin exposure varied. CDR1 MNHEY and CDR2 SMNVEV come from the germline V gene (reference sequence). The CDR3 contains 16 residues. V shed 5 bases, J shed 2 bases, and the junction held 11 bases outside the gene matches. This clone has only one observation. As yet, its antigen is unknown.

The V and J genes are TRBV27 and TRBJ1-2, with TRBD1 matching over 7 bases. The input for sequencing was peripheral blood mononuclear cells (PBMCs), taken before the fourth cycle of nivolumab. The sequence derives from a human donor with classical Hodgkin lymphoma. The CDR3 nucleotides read TGTGCCAGCAGTCCAATTTTGACAGGGCGAAACTATGGCTACACCTTC. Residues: CASSPILTGRNYGYTF.